These 20 T cell receptor beta chains were sequenced from one sample in a study of blood T cell repertoires in COVID-19. Sequencing used immunoSEQ multiplex PCR; TCRdb keeps in-frame clones, though not all of them. The sample has 190,000 or so clones, about 80% seen once. Sequences were obtained from PBMCs or T cells enriched from blood (not recorded which). The receptors originated from a man aged 40-55 years who had recovered from COVID-19.

The chain employs TRBV2 and TRBJ2-3, with 11 bases lining up with TRBD2. With 7 bases clipped from V and 0 bases from J, the junction kept 18 bases outside the gene matches. The CDR3 length is 20 residues. The V gene's germline CDR1 is SNHLY and CDR2 FYNNEI. CDR3 protein: CASTELFQLAGGPSTDTQYF. DNA for the CDR3: TGTGCCAGCACCGAACTATTCCAATTAGCGGGGGGGCCTAGCACAGATACGCAGTATTTT.

The chain uses TRBV14 and TRBJ1-3; 7 nucleotides line up with TRBD1. Germline CDR1 and CDR2: SGHDN and FVKESK. The CDR3 length is 17 residues. The trim removed 1 base at V and 3 bases at J, leaving 9 bases unmatched. In nucleotides, the CDR3 is TGTGCCAGCAGCCAAGTTGGTAGGGGGCTAAATGGAAACACCATATATTTT. Protein: CASSQVGRGLNGNTIYF. Complete variable domain (other parts from reference TRBV14 and TRBJ1-3): EAGVTQFPSHSVIEKGQTVTLRCDPISGHDNLYWYRRVMGKEIKFLLHFVKESKQDESGMPNNRFLAERTGGTYSTLKVQPAELEDSGVYFCASSQVGRGLNGNTIYFGEGSWLTVV.

The chain carries TRBV6-5 and TRBJ1-1; maybe TRBD1 (6 bases). This CDR3 contains 15 residues. Germline-derived CDR1 and CDR2 are MNHEY and SVGAGI. V was trimmed by 6 bases and J by 6 bases, leaving 20 bases between them. As DNA, the CDR3 is TGTGCCAGCAGCCCGACGGCGGACAGACACCCTGAAGCTTTCTTT. Translation: CASSPTADRHPEAFF.

The chain is built from TRBV4-1 and TRBJ1-3; D gene uncertain. The ends were cut back, 1 base at V and 0 bases at J, with 10 bases in the middle. Germline assignment: CDR1 MGHRA and CDR2 YSYEKL. This CDR3 contains 16 residues. CDR3: CASSQGARSSGNTIYF. Here the CDR3 DNA reads TGCGCCAGCAGCCAAGGGGCCAGGTCCTCTGGAAACACCATATATTTT.

This clone was seen a handful of times. The chain recombines TRBV5-4 with TRBJ1-1; TRBD1 matches at 7 bases. In germline, CDR1 is SGHNT, CDR2 YYREEE (reference sequence). Trimming cost V 3 bases and J 1 base; bases outside gene matches: 9. This CDR3 region has 16 residues. CDR3 region: CASSSWLGTANTEAFF. The CDR3 DNA sequence: TGTGCCAGCAGCTCTTGGTTGGGGACAGCGAACACTGAAGCTTTCTTT.

The rearrangement joins TRBV2 to TRBJ1-5, with a tentative D call TRBD1 (5 bases). V was pared by 8 bases and J by 5 bases, with 10 bases between. The germline gives CDR1 SNHLY, CDR2 FYNNEI. The CDR3 loop spans 12 amino acids. The CDR3 DNA is TGTGCCAGCCGGGGGGAGGATCAGCCCCAGCATTTT. As protein: CASRGEDQPQHF.

The chain employs TRBV5-1 and TRBJ1-3; 12 bases line up with TRBD1. CDR1 SGHRS and CDR2 YFSETQ come from the germline V gene. The CDR3 is 20 residues long. V was clipped by 3 bases and J by 1 base; unmatched bases: 14. DNA for the CDR3: TGCGCCAGCAGCTACTACTTGGGACAGGGGGCCCAGAGTTCTGGAAACACCATATATTTT. It specifies CASSYYLGQGAQSSGNTIYF.

The chain employs TRBV7-8 and TRBJ1-5, with 12 bases fitting TRBD1. Per germline, CDR1 SGHVS and CDR2 FQNEAQ. CDR3 length equals 17 residues. V gave up 4 bases and J gave up 1 base; unmatched junction bases: 5. The CDR3 sequence is CASSYGTGGRSNQPQHF. For the CDR3, the DNA is TGTGCCAGCAGCTATGGGACAGGGGGCCGAAGCAATCAGCCCCAGCATTTT.

This sequence joins TRBV6-5 and TRBJ1-2, with 10 bases fitting TRBD1. Germline assignment: CDR1 MNHEY and CDR2 SVGAGI. V was pared by 6 bases and J by 6 bases, with 10 bases of the junction left unmatched. The CDR3 length is 15 residues. For the CDR3, the DNA is TGTGCCAGCAGCCCCGGGACAGGGGCTTCAGATGGCTACACCTTC. This translates into CASSPGTGASDGYTF.

V and J are TRBV20-1 and TRBJ2-7; TRBD2 aligns across 9 bases. Germline lookup yields CDR1 DFQATT and CDR2 SNEGSKA (reference sequence). J was trimmed by 0 bases and V by 3 bases; bases with no gene match: 6. CDR3 size: 15 residues. The DNA for the CDR3 is TGCAGTGCTAGTAAATGGCGGGGGGGCTCCTACGAGCAGTACTTC. This gives the protein CSASKWRGGSYEQYF.

The chain has TRBV30 and TRBJ2-5, with TRBD2 as a possible D gene (5 bases). Germline V lookup: CDR1 GTSNPN, CDR2 SVGIG (reference sequence). CDR3 size: 13 residues. V shed 0 bases and J shed 0 bases, with 5 bases lying between them. CDR3 bases: TGTGCCTGGAGTGTACTAGACCAAGAGACCCAGTACTTC. Its translation: CAWSVLDQETQYF.

The chain recombines TRBV6-1 with TRBJ1-1; D gene unclear. In germline, CDR1 is MNHNS, CDR2 SASEGT. Trimming removed 2 bases at V and 9 bases at J, with 13 bases between. CDR3 length equals 13 residues. The CDR3 nucleotides are TGTGCCAGCAGTGAATTAAGCTCTGGTAAAGCTTTCTTT. It specifies CASSELSSGKAFF.

The chain has TRBV19 and TRBJ2-3, with a weak D call TRBD1 (6 bases). V shed 0 bases and J shed 4 bases, with 14 bases lying between them. This CDR3 has 16 amino acids. CDR1 and CDR2 from the germline V gene are LNHDA and SQIVND (reference sequence). CDR3 coding DNA: TGTGCCAGTAGTATAGATTCCCCAGGGGTTTCAGATACGCAGTATTTT. This encodes CASSIDSPGVSDTQYF.

This chain uses TRBV7-2 with TRBJ2-3; D gene uncertain. CDR1 SGHTA and CDR2 FQGNSA come from the germline V gene. This CDR3 spans 15 amino acids. Trimming removed 5 bases at V and 1 base at J, with 13 bases between. The CDR3 region is CASSPTARRTDTQYF. The CDR3 DNA reads TGTGCCAGCAGCCCTACCGCCCGTCGCACAGATACGCAGTATTTT.

This sequence joins TRBV7-8 and TRBJ2-3, with TRBD2 matching over 8 bases. CDR1 and CDR2 from the germline V gene are SGHVS and FQNEAQ. Trimming cost V 3 bases and J 4 bases; bases outside gene matches: 6. There are 15 residues in the CDR3. CDR3 nucleotides: TGTGCCAGCAGCTTGAATCGGGGGGGCGCAGATACGCAGTATTTT. Translating gives CASSLNRGGADTQYF. The full variable domain, rest sourced from reference TRBV7-8 and TRBJ2-3, is GAGVSQSPRYKVAKRGQDVALRCDPISGHVSLFWYQQALGQGPEFLTYFQNEAQLDKSGLPSDRFFAERPEGSVSTLKIQRTQQEDSAVYLCASSLNRGGADTQYFGPGTRLTVL.

CDR3 amino acids: CASSQRDRGAFF. Here the CDR3 DNA reads TGTGCCAGCAGCCAGAGGGACAGGGGAGCTTTCTTT. The J gene is TRBJ1-1, the V gene TRBV3-1 (or the pseudogene TRBV3-2); TRBD1 agrees at 10 bases. CDR1 is LGHDT and CDR2 is YNNKEL in the germline V gene (reference sequence). V gave up 3 bases and J gave up 10 bases; unmatched junction bases: 2. The CDR3 spans 12 residues.

The chain is built from TRBV24-1 and TRBJ2-2; 8 bases map to TRBD2. The CDR3 totals 14 residues. Unmatched junction bases numbered 3, after V lost 6 bases and J lost 4 bases. Per the germline V gene, CDR1 is KGHDR and CDR2 is SFDVKD. CDR3 coding DNA: TGTGCCACCAGTCCCCTAGCGGGCACCGGGGAGCTGTTTTTT. It encodes CATSPLAGTGELFF.

The chain is built from TRBV19 and TRBJ1-5; 8 bases are shared with TRBD1. The CDR3 has 15 residues. Per the germline V gene, CDR1 is LNHDA and CDR2 is SQIVND (reference sequence). After removal of 6 bases from V and 5 bases from J, the junction contained 9 bases not matched to a gene. The CDR3 here is CASRSLGQGYQPQHF. The CDR3 nucleotides are TGTGCCAGTAGGTCACTTGGACAGGGATATCAGCCCCAGCATTTT.

This chain connects TRBV30 to TRBJ2-2; 7 bases agree with TRBD1. This CDR3 is 15 amino acids long. The ends lost 5 bases at V and 5 bases at J; junction bases unmatched: 11. Germline loops: CDR1 GTSNPN, CDR2 SVGIG (reference sequence). This chain's CDR3 is CAWGSQGIRTGELFF. The CDR3, as DNA: TGTGCCTGGGGCTCACAGGGGATACGGACCGGGGAGCTGTTTTTT.

With respect to this clone: In the same sample, other DNA sequences code for this CDR3. The chain links TRBV7-6 to TRBJ1-5, with a tentative D call TRBD1 (5 bases). The CDR3 totals 17 residues. Between the trimmed V and J ends, which lost 5 bases and 0 bases, there was a span of 17 bases. The germline gives CDR1 SGHVS, CDR2 FNYEAQ. The chain's CDR3 is CASSLGGGTDSNQPQHF. CDR3 DNA sequence: TGTGCCAGCAGCCTCGGCGGGGGAACCGATAGCAATCAGCCCCAGCATTTT.